This paragraph covers one T cell receptor (beta chain) sequence. Using immunoSEQ multiplex PCR, the repertoire was profiled, and TCRdb retains in-frame clones only, with some absent. This table holds 250,000 to 350,000 clones, approximately 84% found once. The data were obtained in a study of blood T cell repertoires in COVID-19. Study-level background: The study drew acute and convalescent COVID-19 samples from the United States, Italy and Spain.

CDR1 is SQVTM and CDR2 is ANQGSEA in the germline V gene. This CDR3 spans 11 amino acids. Trimming at V came to 7 bases and at J to 10 bases, leaving 6 bases not matched to a gene. V gene TRBV29-1 combines with J gene TRBJ2-1, with 8 bases aligning to TRBD1. The sample comprised peripheral blood. The source is a human donor with COVID-19, enrolled during active disease. The donor label of this sample is uncertain. The CDR3 protein is CSGSRDREQFF. The CDR3 DNA reads TGCAGCGGGAGCCGGGACAGGGAGCAGTTCTTC.